This T cell receptor beta chain is from a study of molecular identifiers for immune sequencing clone quantification. This clonotype was counted a few times. The CDR3 has 16 residues. With V trimmed by 4 bases and J by 5 bases, 10 bases remained unmatched. The germline CDR1 and CDR2 sequences are MNHEY and SMNVEV (reference sequence). TCRdb recomputed calls from the PCR reads with MiXCR, one row per CDR3 protein. The sample consists of about 500,000 distinct CDR3 sequences, 20% to 25% of them appearing once. The sequence derives from a human donor in good health. Some libraries in this study had Jurkat cell RNA spiked in. The sample taken for sequencing was naive CD8+ T cells from blood, with Jurkat cell RNA spiked in. The subset denotes: FACS-sorted CD8+CD4-CCR7+CD45RA+ naive T cells. The rearrangement links TRBV27 to TRBJ2-3; 9 bases map to TRBD1. The CDR3 is CASSSSGTGPLDTQYF. As DNA, the CDR3 is TGTGCCAGCAGTTCATCCGGGACAGGGCCCCTAGATACGCAGTATTTT.